This is a list of T cell receptor beta chains from one sample in a study of blood T cell repertoires in COVID-19. The assay was immunoSEQ multiplex PCR, and TCRdb's table has in-frame clones only and misses some. The sample has around 130,000 clones; roughly four fifths are singletons. Material: peripheral blood. The source of these receptors is a woman aged 55-75 years with acute or convalescent COVID-19. Each CDR3 is given with its conserved first and last residue. A D gene is named only where the DNA matches it firmly. Clone size is given for some rows only: seen once, a few or many times, or a class if the clone is expanded.

j_gene | abundance | v_gene | d_gene | CDR3aa | CDR3nt
TRBJ1-4 | NA | TRBV29-1 | TRBD1 | CSGLTGSDEKLFF | TGCAGCGGCCTGACAGGGTCGGATGAAAAACTGTTTTTT
TRBJ2-7 | NA | TRBV3-1/TRBV3-2 | NA | CASSQVENYYEQYF | TGTGCCAGCAGCCAAGTGGAGAACTACTACGAGCAGTACTTC
TRBJ1-1 | once | TRBV30 | NA | CAWNHGTGNTEAFF | TGTGCCTGGAATCACGGTACAGGGAACACTGAAGCTTTCTTT
TRBJ2-1 | NA | TRBV3-1/TRBV3-2 | NA | CASSRSSFDVDEQFF | TGTGCCAGCAGCCGAAGCTCCTTCGATGTCGATGAGCAGTTCTTC
TRBJ2-5 | once | TRBV5-6 | TRBD2 | CASSLTSGGQETQYF | TGTGCCAGCAGCTTAACTAGCGGGGGTCAAGAGACCCAGTACTTC
TRBJ1-2 | NA | TRBV7-9 | TRBD1 | CASSRGTGNFYGYTF | TGTGCCAGCAGTCGCGGGACAGGGAATTTCTATGGCTACACCTTC
TRBJ1-2 | NA | TRBV19 | NA | CASSMFGGDLYGYTF | TGTGCCAGTAGTATGTTCGGGGGGGATCTCTATGGCTACACCTTC
TRBJ1-2 | NA | TRBV6-2/TRBV6-3 | NA | CASSYSNRALLYTF | TGTGCCAGCAGTTACTCGAACAGGGCCCTTCTCTACACCTTC
TRBJ2-3 | NA | TRBV5-1 | NA | CASSSFQGGRTDTQYF | TGCGCCAGCAGCTCTTTTCAGGGAGGACGGACAGATACGCAGTATTTT
TRBJ1-2 | NA | TRBV10-2 | NA | CASSDRAGGYTF | TGCGCCAGCAGTGACCGGGCAGGGGGCTACACCTTC
TRBJ1-5 | once | TRBV6-2/TRBV6-3 | NA | CASSPAGIQPQHF | TGTGCCAGCAGCCCCGCGGGGATTCAGCCCCAGCATTTT
TRBJ1-4 | NA | TRBV19 | TRBD1 | CASRTGQGRKLFF | TGTGCCAGTAGAACGGGACAGGGAAGAAAACTGTTTTTT
TRBJ2-1 | NA | TRBV11-3 | TRBD1 | CASSNPGTAPGEQFF | TGTGCCAGCAGCAACCCCGGGACAGCCCCCGGGGAGCAGTTCTTC